These T cell receptor beta chains were read from a single sample in a study of T-cell reconstitution after alpha-beta-depleted transplantation in children. TCRdb called the PCR reads again in MiXCR, with one record for every CDR3 protein. The sample holds around 500,000 distinct CDR3 sequences, approximately 13% seen once. The sample was PBMCs from the stem cell graft donor, taken from the stem cell graft. These receptors all come from a human donor who donated a stem cell graft to a child with combined immunodeficiency. Both conserved end residues are part of each CDR3. Each record gives: J gene, D gene, V gene, clone size, CDR3 DNA, CDR3 protein. A D gene is named only where the DNA matches it firmly. Clone size appears in some rows only: once, few, many, or a class for an expanded clone.

TRBJ1-2,NA,TRBV29-1,few,TGCAGCGTTGAGGGTTCGCTCGACTATGGCTACACCTTC,CSVEGSLDYGYTF
TRBJ2-7,NA,TRBV7-8,many,TGTGCCAGCAGCTTAGCTTGGGGGCCGTACGAGCAGTACTTC,CASSLAWGPYEQYF
TRBJ1-6,NA,TRBV4-3,NA,TGCGCCAGCAGCCAAGTGCGGGGCCCCCGACATTCACCCCTCCACTTT,CASSQVRGPRHSPLHF
TRBJ2-2,NA,TRBV7-2,few,TGTGCCAGCAGCGGGTGGGGCGCCGGGGAGCTGTTTTTT,CASSGWGAGELFF
TRBJ1-1,NA,TRBV5-1,few,TGCGCCAGCAGCGATTCCCGAGCAGGGCTGAACACTGAAGCTTTCTTT,CASSDSRAGLNTEAFF
TRBJ2-5,TRBD2,TRBV12-3/TRBV12-4,many,TGTGCCAGCAGTTTTTTGGCTCTAGCGGGTCAAGAGACCCAGTACTTC,CASSFLALAGQETQYF
TRBJ2-7,TRBD2,TRBV3-1,NA,TGTGCCAGCAGCCAAGAAGCCAGCGGGAGGGCCCCTGAGCAGTACTTC,CASSQEASGRAPEQYF
TRBJ2-3,NA,TRBV27,few,TGTGCCAGCAGTTTATTTCCGTGGGATACGCAGTATTTT,CASSLFPWDTQYF
TRBJ1-4,NA,TRBV2,few,TGTGCCAGCAGTTTGGGGGCGGCGGTCCGTTGGGAAAAACTGTTTTTT,CASSLGAAVRWEKLFF
TRBJ2-1,TRBD2,TRBV5-1,few,TGCGCCAGCAGCAATAGCGGGAGTAGGTACAATGAGCAGTTCTTC,CASSNSGSRYNEQFF
TRBJ2-1,TRBD2,TRBV29-1,NA,TGCAGCGTTGCTAGCGGGAGGGCCTTTGAGCAGTTCTTC,CSVASGRAFEQFF
TRBJ2-1,TRBD2,TRBV6-2/TRBV6-3,few,TGTGCCAGCAGTTACCCAGGGAGGGTCGGTTACAATGAGCAGTTCTTC,CASSYPGRVGYNEQFF
TRBJ1-1,TRBD1,TRBV6-5,few,TGTGCCAGCAGTTACTCGACAGGGAAGAGAGCTTTCTTT,CASSYSTGKRAFF